This T cell receptor (beta chain) was profiled in a study of T cells in Graves' hyperthyroidism and ophthalmopathy. Study context: Blood was drawn when the patient was first diagnosed and still untreated. Findings and limits, study-wide: Ophthalmopathy, which appeared later, was predicted by the model a median about 5.9 months before onset.

This clonotype was seen ten or more times. The antigen is unknown. V shed 6 bases and J shed 0 bases, with 14 bases lying between them. The germline gives CDR1 MNHNS, CDR2 SASEGT. CDR3 length equals 15 residues. Using RNA transcripts as the source, TCR beta CDR3 regions were amplified. First-round RT-PCR with HTBI primers amplified the TCR CDR3 region. MiXCR, applied by TCRdb to the multiplex PCR reads, yields one record per CDR3 protein. The table shows a few hundred thousand distinct CDR3 sequences, with around 16% occurring only once. This chain joins TRBV6-1 and TRBJ1-2, with D possibly matching TRBD1 (5 bases). Sequencing input: blood. The source of this sequence is a woman in her thirties with Graves' ophthalmopathy. CDR3 amino acids: CASRTGTLANYGYTF. In DNA, the CDR3 is TGTGCCAGCAGGACCGGGACGCTGGCTAACTATGGCTACACCTTC.